The 28 T cell receptor beta chains given below trace back to one sample, sequenced in a study of technical replicates of blood from several donors. Sequencing was performed with immunoSEQ multiplex PCR; in TCRdb, only in-frame clones are kept and a portion is missing. The profile shows 70,000 to 95,000 clones, approximately 94% of them singletons. Sequencing was carried out using T cells isolated from PBMCs. All receptors come from a human donor in good health.

The chain recombines TRBV7-8 with TRBJ2-7, with D maybe TRBD2 (6 bases). CDR1 SGHVS and CDR2 FQNEAQ come from the germline V gene. The V and J ends lost 5 bases and 2 bases respectively, with 16 bases between them. This CDR3 has 15 residues. The CDR3 DNA reads as TGTGCCAGCAGCACCTTCTGGGGGGAAACCTACGAGCAGTACTTC. Protein product: CASSTFWGETYEQYF.

The chain has TRBV9 and TRBJ2-2, with D perhaps TRBD1 (5 bases). CDR1 SGDLS and CDR2 YYNGEE come from the germline V gene. The CDR3 has 13 residues. Trimming removed 0 bases from V and 9 bases from J, with 9 bases in between. The CDR3 sequence is CASSVARERELFF. As DNA, the CDR3 is TGTGCCAGCAGCGTAGCCAGGGAAAGGGAGCTGTTTTTT.

The genes are TRBV19 and TRBJ1-5; D is unresolved. Trimming shortened V by 3 bases and J by 5 bases, and 11 bases separated the two germline ends. The germline gives CDR1 LNHDA, CDR2 SQIVND (reference sequence). The CDR3 runs to 14 residues. The CDR3 nucleotides read TGTGCCAGTAGTATTCTATCATCGGATCAGCCCCAGCATTTT. It is translated as CASSILSSDQPQHF.

The chain couples TRBV28 to TRBJ1-5; no reliable D call. V shed 3 bases and J shed 7 bases, with 10 bases lying between them. The V gene's germline CDR1 is MDHEN and CDR2 SYDVKM. CDR3 length equals 13 residues. This chain's CDR3 is CASSFPQKQPQHF. The CDR3 DNA is TGTGCCAGCAGTTTTCCTCAGAAACAGCCCCAGCATTTT.

This sequence joins TRBV14 and TRBJ2-3; perhaps TRBD1 as D (6 bases). From germline, CDR1 is SGHDN and CDR2 FVKESK. The CDR3 spans 17 residues. V lost 6 bases and J lost 2, with 21 bases in between. This CDR3 is CASSSRLARGHTDTQYF. DNA of the CDR3: TGTGCCAGCAGTTCCCGGTTAGCACGGGGACACACAGATACGCAGTATTTT.

The chain recombines TRBV2 with TRBJ1-1; no clear D gene. This CDR3 has 14 residues. Trimming removed 6 bases at V and 0 bases at J, with 11 bases between. Germline V gene sequence: CDR1 SNHLY, CDR2 FYNNEI. CDR3 region: CASREAQMNTEAFF. As DNA, the CDR3 is TGTGCCAGCAGGGAGGCACAGATGAACACTGAAGCTTTCTTT.

The chain links TRBV11-2 to TRBJ1-2, with 7 bases matching TRBD1. Germline assignment: CDR1 SGHAT and CDR2 FQNNGV. The length of the CDR3 is 14 residues. J gave up 2 bases and V 5 bases, and 5 bases lay outside the gene matches. In DNA form, the CDR3 reads TGTGCCAGCAGCCCACAGGGGCCGAACTATGGCTACACCTTC. Translation gives CASSPQGPNYGYTF.

This chain joins TRBV11-2 and TRBJ2-7, with D tentatively TRBD1 (5 bases). CDR3 size: 14 residues. The V and J ends lost 2 bases and 1 base respectively, with 9 bases between them. Germline-derived CDR1 and CDR2 are SGHAT and FQNNGV. The CDR3 loop is CASSLFSGSYEQYF. The CDR3 DNA is TGTGCCAGCAGCTTATTTTCAGGGTCCTACGAGCAGTACTTC.

This sequence joins TRBV19 and TRBJ2-7; 7 positions match TRBD2. The CDR3 runs to 16 residues. Germline V gene data show CDR1 as LNHDA and CDR2 as SQIVND (reference sequence). Trimming took 1 base from V and 1 from J; bases not matched to a gene: 7. CDR3 in amino acids: CASSIGASGESYEQYF. The DNA of the CDR3 is TGTGCCAGTAGTATAGGGGCCAGCGGGGAATCCTACGAGCAGTACTTC.

The chain combines TRBV2 with TRBJ2-1; 9 bases match TRBD1. Unmatched junction bases numbered 6, after V lost 6 bases and J lost 3 bases. The CDR3 spans 15 residues. Germline CDR1 is SNHLY and CDR2 is FYNNEI. CDR3: CASSPGTGIYNEQFF. CDR3 DNA sequence: TGTGCCAGCAGCCCCGGGACAGGGATCTACAATGAGCAGTTCTTC.

The chain uses TRBV19 and TRBJ2-7; tentative D call: TRBD2 (5 bases). V gave up 3 bases and J gave up 1 base, with 16 bases separating them. Germline values: CDR1 LNHDA, CDR2 SQIVND (reference sequence). CDR3 length: 16 residues. The CDR3 region is CASSMEARFSSYEQYF. The DNA of the CDR3 is TGTGCCAGTAGTATGGAGGCACGGTTTTCTTCCTACGAGCAGTACTTC.

The rearrangement joins TRBV27 to TRBJ2-1, with D possibly TRBD1 on 7 matching bases. Trimming cost V 2 bases and J 10 bases, with 12 bases left between them. This CDR3 is built from 13 residues. Germline-derived CDR1 and CDR2 are MNHEY and SMNVEV (reference sequence). The CDR3 region has the DNA TGTGCCAGCAGTTTAGTACAGGGGAGGGAGCAGTTCTTC. Amino acid sequence: CASSLVQGREQFF.

The V and J genes are TRBV6-5 and TRBJ1-2, with TRBD1 as a possible D gene (6 bases). CDR1 is MNHEY and CDR2 is SVGAGI in the germline V gene. The CDR3 contains 14 residues. V was trimmed by 5 bases and J by 3 bases, leaving 13 bases between them. Written as DNA, the CDR3 is TGTGCCAGCAGTCAGATGGGGGCGGACTATGGCTACACCTTC. Amino acid sequence: CASSQMGADYGYTF.

The chain is built from TRBV7-2 and TRBJ1-2, with D hard to call. There are 12 residues in the CDR3. Germline values: CDR1 SGHTA, CDR2 FQGNSA. Trimming removed 2 bases at V and 6 bases at J, with 7 bases between. As DNA, the CDR3 is TGTGCCAGCAGCTTATACCGAGATGGCTACACCTTC. It yields the protein CASSLYRDGYTF.

V gene TRBV7-9 combines with J gene TRBJ1-2; maybe TRBD1 (6 bases). With 4 bases removed from V and 1 base from J, the gap between germline ends came to 13 bases. Germline CDR1 and CDR2: SEHNR and FQNEAQ (reference sequence). This CDR3 contains 15 residues. CDR3 in DNA: TGTGCCAGCAGCTACCCCCTGGACAGTAACTATGGCTACACCTTC. Translating it yields CASSYPLDSNYGYTF.

In its sample, this clone was seen once. The V gene is TRBV6-6, the J gene TRBJ1-2; 9 nucleotides agree with TRBD1. The CDR3 covers 13 residues. The ends lost 5 bases at V and 6 bases at J; junction bases unmatched: 4. CDR1 and CDR2 from the germline V gene are MNHNY and SVGAGI (reference sequence). DNA for the CDR3: TGTGCCAGCAGTAGCCGGGACAGGGATGGCTACACCTTC. Translated: CASSSRDRDGYTF.

J is TRBJ2-3 and V is TRBV6-4, with D tentatively TRBD1 (6 bases). Per germline, CDR1 MRHNA and CDR2 SNTAGT. The CDR3 covers 17 residues. The V end lost 3 bases, the J end lost 4 bases, and 20 bases lay between the germline ends. CDR3 protein: CASSEQPGFQGPDTQYF. CDR3 coding DNA: TGTGCCAGCAGTGAACAACCCGGATTTCAGGGGCCAGATACGCAGTATTTT.

This clone was seen just once. This rearrangement joins TRBV5-1 to TRBJ2-1, with D maybe TRBD2 (5 bases). Germline-derived CDR1 and CDR2 are SGHRS and YFSETQ. The CDR3 has 14 amino acids. The V and J ends lost 4 bases and 10 bases respectively, with 18 bases between them. CDR3 region: CASSHVSLGEEQFF. In DNA, the CDR3 is TGCGCCAGCAGCCACGTGTCCCTTGGGGAGGAGCAGTTCTTC.

J is TRBJ2-7 and V is TRBV5-1, with D possibly TRBD2 on 7 matching bases. The V end lost 2 bases, the J end lost 3 bases, and 9 bases lay between the germline ends. The CDR3 has 13 amino acids. Germline V gene sequence: CDR1 SGHRS, CDR2 YFSETQ. The CDR3 here is CASSFGGLYEQYF. In nucleotides, the CDR3 is TGCGCCAGCAGCTTCGGGGGGCTCTACGAGCAGTACTTC.

This rearrangement joins TRBV29-1 to TRBJ2-3; a possible D gene is TRBD1 (5 bases). Trimming left V 5 bases short and J 0 bases short, with 12 bases between. From germline, CDR1 is SQVTM and CDR2 ANQGSEA. This CDR3 has 14 amino acids. The DNA of the CDR3 is TGCAGCGTTTCTGGGGCGGCCAGCACAGATACGCAGTATTTT. It is translated as CSVSGAASTDTQYF.

V and J are TRBV14 and TRBJ1-3; a weak D match, TRBD1 (5 bases). Germline lookup yields CDR1 SGHDN and CDR2 FVKESK. V dropped 4 bases and J dropped 5 bases, with 18 bases sitting between them. CDR3 size: 16 residues. CDR3 residues: CASSLGVTTARNTIYF. The CDR3 coding sequence is TGTGCCAGCAGCCTCGGAGTTACGACAGCCAGAAACACCATATATTTT. The variable domain in full, with the rest retrieved from reference TRBV14 and TRBJ1-3, is EAGVTQFPSHSVIEKGQTVTLRCDPISGHDNLYWYRRVMGKEIKFLLHFVKESKQDESGMPNNRFLAERTGGTYSTLKVQPAELEDSGVYFCASSLGVTTARNTIYFGEGSWLTVV.

This chain joins TRBV4-1 and TRBJ2-1; maybe TRBD1 (6 bases). V was shortened by 1 base and J by 9 bases, with 13 bases between the two germline ends. Germline V lookup: CDR1 MGHRA, CDR2 YSYEKL. CDR3 size: 14 residues. CDR3 in amino acids: CASSQVNRAIEQFF. The CDR3 DNA follows: TGCGCCAGCAGCCAAGTAAACAGGGCAATTGAGCAGTTCTTC.

V and J are TRBV11-3 and TRBJ2-7; 10 bases are a match to TRBD2. The CDR3 has 14 amino acids. V lost 5 bases and J lost 2; bases outside the gene matches: 3. Germline V gives CDR1 SGHNT, CDR2 YENEEA. This chain's CDR3 is CASSPTSGTYEQYF. CDR3 DNA sequence: TGTGCCAGCAGCCCAACTAGCGGGACCTACGAGCAGTACTTC.

This chain links TRBV7-9 with TRBJ2-7; 9 bases fit TRBD2. The germline gives CDR1 SEHNR, CDR2 FQNEAQ (reference sequence). This CDR3 is built from 15 residues. Trimming cost V 5 bases and J 0 bases; bases outside gene matches: 5. The CDR3 DNA is TGTGCCAGCAGCCCCAGCGGGGGGTCCTCCTACGAGCAGTACTTC. Its translation: CASSPSGGSSYEQYF.

The chain is built from TRBV4-1 and TRBJ1-5; D might be TRBD1 (6 bases). Trimming stripped 0 bases from V and 5 bases from J, with 17 bases between. This CDR3 has 17 residues. The germline V gene encodes CDR1 MGHRA and CDR2 YSYEKL. The CDR3, as DNA: TGCGCCAGCAGCCAAGAAAGGCTCACAGGGAGCCATCAGCCCCAGCATTTT. Translating it yields CASSQERLTGSHQPQHF.

V gene TRBV20-1 combines with J gene TRBJ2-5; D remains ambiguous. Between the trimmed V and J ends, which lost 2 bases and 4 bases, there was a span of 5 bases. The CDR3 length is 11 residues. Germline-derived CDR1 and CDR2 are DFQATT and SNEGSKA (reference sequence). CDR3 DNA: TGCAGTGCTAGAAATCTAGAGACCCAGTACTTC. It specifies CSARNLETQYF.

This chain uses TRBV9 with TRBJ2-3, with 8 bases lining up with TRBD2. The CDR3 covers 16 residues. The germline gives CDR1 SGDLS, CDR2 YYNGEE. V gave up 4 bases and J gave up 1 base; unmatched junction bases: 8. The CDR3 region has the DNA TGTGCCAGCAGCCCGCCTTCGGGGGGGGGCACAGATACGCAGTATTTT. As protein: CASSPPSGGGTDTQYF.

J is TRBJ2-3 and V is TRBV5-1; maybe TRBD1 (6 bases). Trimming took off 3 bases at V and 0 bases at J, with 11 bases between the two ends. This CDR3 has 15 residues. From germline, CDR1 is SGHRS and CDR2 YFSETQ. Here the CDR3 reads CASSSTGQSTDTQYF. CDR3 DNA: TGCGCCAGCAGCTCAACCGGACAGAGCACAGATACGCAGTATTTT.